Each of the 7 T cell receptor beta chains below was sequenced from the same sample in a study of T cell repertoires in cytomegalovirus infection (dated by TCRdb to between 2017 and 2020). No antigen has been assigned to these receptors. These reads were obtained on an Illumina HiSeq 1500. The public reads were reanalyzed by TCRdb: fastp trimming at Q25, MiXCR alignment, in-frame beta chains only. Duplicate CDR3 protein sequences are folded into a single record with the most common DNA and genes. Present in this sample are 50,000 to 65,000 distinct CDR3 sequences, about a fifth of which were seen just once. The top ten hold 60% to 65% of the sample. Taken with the paper, the label for treatment or condition translates to: in vitro stimulation with specific CMV peptide epitopes to enrich CMV-specific T cells. The source material was CD8+ T cells from cultured PBMCs, sampled from culture after CMV antigen stimulation. Every receptor here comes from a human donor in good health (CMV status not recorded). Some clones in this sample may be carry-over from other donors' samples.

The gene calls are TRBV20-1 and TRBJ2-5, with D maybe TRBD2 (6 bases). Between the trimmed V and J ends, which lost 7 bases and 0 bases, there was a span of 18 bases. CDR1 DFQATT and CDR2 SNEGSKA come from the germline V gene (reference sequence). This CDR3 has 15 amino acids. The chain's CDR3 is CSGGWRAGYQETQYF. The CDR3 DNA reads TGCAGTGGAGGGTGGAGGGCCGGATACCAAGAGACCCAGTACTTC.

The chain has TRBV15 and TRBJ2-5; D gene uncertain. The V end lost 3 bases, the J end lost 1 base, and 21 bases lay between the germline ends. CDR3 length: 18 residues. Germline CDR1 and CDR2: LNHNV and YYDKDF (reference sequence). The CDR3 DNA sequence: TGTGCCACCAGCAGTCCTTTACGGCACTTTTCCGGCCAAGAGACCCAGTACTTC. Its protein is CATSSPLRHFSGQETQYF.

This clonotype showed up many times. The chain uses TRBV20-1 and TRBJ2-5, with TRBD2 matching 7 bases. This CDR3 contains 13 residues. V was pared by 3 bases and J by 7 bases, with 8 bases of the junction left unmatched. The germline CDR1 and CDR2 sequences are DFQATT and SNEGSKA (reference sequence). DNA for the CDR3: TGCAGTGCTAGGGGTCGGGAGGAGGGGACCCAGTACTTC. Its protein is CSARGREEGTQYF.

The rearrangement links TRBV28 to TRBJ2-7; 9 positions agree with TRBD2. Germline V gene sequence: CDR1 MDHEN, CDR2 SYDVKM. V shed 7 bases, J shed 3 bases, and the junction held 7 bases outside the gene matches. This CDR3 has 14 residues. As DNA, the CDR3 is TGTGCCAGCACTAAGAGTAGCGGGAGCTACGAGCAGTACTTC. As protein: CASTKSSGSYEQYF.

This sequence joins TRBV7-6 and TRBJ2-1; possible D gene TRBD2, 6 bases. Germline assignment: CDR1 SGHVS and CDR2 FNYEAQ. Trimming cost V 1 base and J 7 bases, with 14 bases left between them. There are 15 residues in the CDR3. For the CDR3, the DNA is TGTGCCAGCAGCTTAGTGATCGGCGGGGAGAATGAGCAGTTCTTC. Translated, it gives CASSLVIGGENEQFF. Filled out from reference TRBV7-6 and TRBJ2-1, the complete variable domain reads GAGVSQSPRYKVTKRGQDVALRCDPISGHVSLYWYRQALGQGPEFLTYFNYEAQQDKSGLPNDRFSAERPEGSISTLTIQRTEQRDSAMYRCASSLVIGGENEQFFGPGTRLTVL.

This clonotype has only a few counts. J is TRBJ1-3 and V is TRBV11-2, with D hard to call. Trimming removed 5 bases at V and 0 bases at J, with 20 bases between. The germline CDR1 and CDR2 sequences are SGHAT and FQNNGV. This CDR3 contains 18 residues. As DNA, the CDR3 is TGTGCCAGCAGCCCGTACCCAAATACACTTCTCTCTGGAAACACCATATATTTT. Residues: CASSPYPNTLLSGNTIYF.

The chain employs TRBV7-2 and TRBJ1-1; D uncertain. The CDR3 loop spans 15 amino acids. The germline V gene has CDR1 SGHTA and CDR2 FQGNSA. With 1 base removed from V and 4 bases from J, the gap between germline ends came to 13 bases. The chain's CDR3 is CASSLGPGLGTEAFF. DNA of the CDR3: TGTGCCAGCAGCTTAGGTCCGGGTCTGGGCACTGAAGCTTTCTTT.